This T cell receptor beta chain was identified in a study of metastatic and nonmetastatic thyroid tumors. TCRdb re-called the PCR reads via MiXCR. This table holds 25,000 to 35,000 clones, 20% found once. Thyroid surgery was preceded by no treatment in any patient. The V gene end was trimmed by 5 bases and the J gene end by 7 bases; junction bases not matched to a gene: 9. CDR1 and CDR2 from the germline V gene are SGHVS and FQNEAQ. CDR3 length equals 14 residues. The receptor was derived from a female donor with papillary thyroid cancer or a benign thyroid nodule (not recorded which). Some clones in this sample may be carry-over from other donors' samples. Sequencing was performed on blood. The gene calls are TRBV7-8 and TRBJ2-3; TRBD1 matches 7 bases. The CDR3: CASSLTPTGHTQYF. DNA of the CDR3: TGTGCCAGCAGCCTAACACCGACAGGGCATACGCAGTATTTT.